This is a list of T cell receptor beta chains from one sample in a study of T cells after yellow fever vaccination. One entry per CDR3 protein results from TCRdb running MiXCR on the 5' RACE reads. The sample includes 200,000 to 250,000 distinct CDR3 sequences, 6.9% of them seen just once. The sample in question was CD4+ T cells sorted from PBMCs, obtained 15 days after the yellow fever booster vaccination. The receptors come from a man aged 30-40 years who received the YFV17D yellow fever vaccine. Both conserved end residues are part of each CDR3. The order of the fields is D gene, CDR3 length, clone size, V gene, J gene, CDR3 DNA, CDR3 protein. The D gene is left open where the match is weak. Where a row states a size, it is once, few, many or the class of an expanded clone; other rows omit it.

.	13	.	TRBV7-2	TRBJ2-5	TGTGCCAGCAGCGGGCGACCGCTGGAGACCCAGTACTTC	CASSGRPLETQYF
.	14	few	TRBV2	TRBJ2-4	TGTGCCAGCAGATTAGGAATGGGGGAAAACATTCAGTACTTC	CASRLGMGENIQYF
TRBD1	16	many	TRBV7-2	TRBJ1-2	TGTGCCAGCAGCCCCACAGCGAGGGACAGGGCCTATGGCTACACCTTC	CASSPTARDRAYGYTF
.	17	few	TRBV7-8	TRBJ2-1	TGTGCCAGCAGCTTCTCTCTGACTGGGCAGGGATACAATGAGCAGTTCTTC	CASSFSLTGQGYNEQFF
.	15	few	TRBV5-5	TRBJ2-7	TGTGCCAGCAGCCCCGCTTTGGGCAGGGCGTACGAGCAGTACTTC	CASSPALGRAYEQYF
.	15	few	TRBV5-1	TRBJ1-5	TGCGCCAGCAGCCCGGGGCCTGGTGGCAATCAGCCCCAGCATTTT	CASSPGPGGNQPQHF
.	14	.	TRBV7-9	TRBJ1-5	TGTGCCAGCAGCCATTCGTCCGCCAATCAGCCCCAGCATTTT	CASSHSSANQPQHF
.	13	.	TRBV20-1	TRBJ1-5	TGCAGTGCTAGCGGGCGCTCGGGTCAGCCCCAGCATTTT	CSASGRSGQPQHF
TRBD1	15	.	TRBV12-3/TRBV12-4	TRBJ2-7	TGTGCCAGCAGTACAACCGGGACAGGGGTTTACGAGCAGTACTTC	CASSTTGTGVYEQYF
.	14	few	TRBV3-1	TRBJ1-5	TGTGCCAGCAGCGAAGCAGGGTTCAATCAGCCCCAACATTTT	CASSEAGFNQPQHF
TRBD1	19	few	TRBV6-2/TRBV6-3	TRBJ2-5	TGTGCCAGCAGTTACTCTGGGACAGGTTCTACTCGAGTGGCGAAGACCCAGTACTTC	CASSYSGTGSTRVAKTQYF
TRBD2	16	.	TRBV7-2	TRBJ2-7	TGTGCCAGCAGCTTAGAGAGGAGCGGGAGCTTGTACGAGCAGTACTTC	CASSLERSGSLYEQYF
.	14	few	TRBV28	TRBJ2-7	TGTGCCAGCAGGCCTCCCACGGCTCCCTACGAGCAGTACTTC	CASRPPTAPYEQYF
.	13	many	TRBV7-2	TRBJ2-5	TGTGCCAGCAGTTATAGGACGGGAGAGACCCAGTACTTC	CASSYRTGETQYF
.	14	many	TRBV7-9	TRBJ2-7	TGTGCCAGCAGCACGGCGATAAATATCCCCAAGCAGTACTTC	CASSTAINIPKQYF
TRBD2	14	few	TRBV14	TRBJ2-7	TGTGCCAGCAGCCAAGATTGGGCGGGAGACGAGCAGTACTTC	CASSQDWAGDEQYF
.	14	many	TRBV7-2	TRBJ2-1	TGTGCCAGCAGCTTAGTACAGGGTTACAATGAGCAGTTCTTC	CASSLVQGYNEQFF
.	15	.	TRBV15	TRBJ2-1	TGTGCCACCAGCGGACGCTCTGGGTCCTACAATGAGCAGTTCTTC	CATSGRSGSYNEQFF
.	18	few	TRBV5-1	TRBJ2-6	TGCGCCAGCAGCCCGAGGAGGGATTCGGCTCCCGGGGCCAACGTCCTGACTTTC	CASSPRRDSAPGANVLTF
.	14	many	TRBV23-1	TRBJ2-7	TGCGCCAGCAGTCAATCGTGCAAACCCTACGAGCAGTACTTC	CASSQSCKPYEQYF
.	13	few	TRBV7-9	TRBJ2-5	TGTGCCAGCAGCTCGAAAAACCAAGAGACCCAGTACTTC	CASSSKNQETQYF
.	14	.	TRBV12-3/TRBV12-4	TRBJ2-3	TGTGCCAGCAGTGGGTGGGCCCTCGAAGATACGCAGTATTTT	CASSGWALEDTQYF
TRBD2	15	.	TRBV29-1	TRBJ2-2	TGCAGCGTTGATCCGGGACTAGCGGGCACCGGGGAGCTGTTTTTT	CSVDPGLAGTGELFF
.	13	.	TRBV7-8	TRBJ1-6	TGTGCCAGCAGCCAGACCACGAATTCACCCCTCCACTTT	CASSQTTNSPLHF
.	16	many	TRBV7-8	TRBJ2-3	TGTGCCAGCAGCCCCTTAGTGGGAGTGGGCACAGATACGCAGTATTTT	CASSPLVGVGTDTQYF
TRBD1	15	few	TRBV7-6	TRBJ1-4	TGTGCCAGCAGCTTAGCGGGACAGAGTAATGAAAAACTGTTTTTT	CASSLAGQSNEKLFF
.	16	.	TRBV7-2	TRBJ2-4	TGTGCCAGCAGCTCCCGGACACACATAGCCAAAAACATTCAGTACTTC	CASSSRTHIAKNIQYF
.	11	many	TRBV20-1	TRBJ1-1	TGCAGTGCGACTGGTGGAGGAGAAGCTTTCTTT	CSATGGGEAFF
TRBD1	15	few	TRBV2	TRBJ2-3	TGTGCCAGCAGTTCCCGGACAGGGGGCACAGATACGCAGTATTTT	CASSSRTGGTDTQYF
.	13	few	TRBV7-2	TRBJ2-5	TGTGCCAGCAGCTTCGAGAGTCAACAGACCCAGTACTTC	CASSFESQQTQYF